Shown below are 32 T cell receptor beta chains from a single sample sequenced in a study of blood T cell repertoires in COVID-19. Data came from immunoSEQ multiplex PCR; TCRdb stores just in-frame clones and leaves some out. The table lists about 130,000 clones, over 80% of them singletons. Sequencing was carried out using peripheral blood. The receptors come from a man between 60 and 75 years old with acute or convalescent COVID-19.

The rearrangement links TRBV4-2 to TRBJ1-4; D might be TRBD1 (6 bases). The CDR3 covers 16 residues. The germline gives CDR1 LGHNA, CDR2 YNFKEQ. V was trimmed by 2 bases and J by 5 bases, leaving 15 bases between them. The CDR3, as DNA: TGTGCCAGCAGCCAACTATTCAGGGGAACGAATGAAAAACTGTTTTTT. The encoded protein is CASSQLFRGTNEKLFF.

This chain joins TRBV19 and TRBJ1-2; possible D gene TRBD1, 6 bases. Germline assignment: CDR1 LNHDA and CDR2 SQIVND (reference sequence). Trimming pared 5 bases from V and 2 bases from J, leaving 18 bases between. The CDR3 spans 16 residues. CDR3: CASSHIPLDRNYGYTF. Here the CDR3 DNA reads TGTGCCAGTAGTCACATCCCGCTCGACAGGAACTATGGCTACACCTTC. Using reference TRBV19 and TRBJ1-2 for the parts outside the CDR3, the full variable domain is DGGITQSPKYLFRKEGQNVTLSCEQNLNHDAMYWYRQDPGQGLRLIYYSQIVNDFQKGDIAEGYSVSREKKESFPLTVTSAQKNPTAFYLCASSHIPLDRNYGYTFGSGTRLTVV.

About this clone itself: Other DNA sequences in the same sample also yield this CDR3. The chain employs TRBV5-1 and TRBJ2-7; 7 positions agree with TRBD1. The V gene end was trimmed by 0 bases and the J gene end by 3 bases; junction bases not matched to a gene: 3. Germline V gene lookup returns CDR1 SGHRS and CDR2 YFSETQ. The CDR3 consists of 14 residues. The CDR3: CASSLGQGGYEQYF. DNA for the CDR3: TGCGCCAGCAGCTTGGGACAGGGTGGCTACGAGCAGTACTTC. The variable domain in full, with the rest retrieved from reference TRBV5-1 and TRBJ2-7, is KAGVTQTPRYLIKTRGQQVTLSCSPISGHRSVSWYQQTPGQGLQFLFEYFSETQRNKGNFPGRFSGRQFSNSRSEMNVSTLELGDSALYLCASSLGQGGYEQYFGPGTRLTVT.

This chain links TRBV6-7 with TRBJ1-6, with 7 bases aligning to TRBD1. TRBV6-7 is filed as an ORF, its function uncertain. The CDR3 is made up of 17 amino acids. The V gene end was trimmed by 0 bases and the J gene end by 7 bases; junction bases not matched to a gene: 9. The CDR3 DNA reads as TGTGCCAGCAGTTACTCGTATACAGGGGCTCGGAATTCACCCCTCCACTTT. Residues: CASSYSYTGARNSPLHF.

J is TRBJ1-3 and V is TRBV3-1 (or the pseudogene TRBV3-2), with 9 nucleotides matching TRBD1. The CDR3 spans 14 residues. Trimming cost V 6 bases and J 4 bases; bases outside gene matches: 4. The germline gives CDR1 LGHDT, CDR2 YNNKEL (reference sequence). The CDR3 spells CASRHRGQGNTIYF. CDR3 in DNA: TGTGCCAGCAGGCACAGGGGGCAAGGAAACACCATATATTTT.

The chain couples TRBV11-1 to TRBJ1-1; TRBD1 might be the D (5 bases). V dropped 1 base and J dropped 5 bases, with 14 bases sitting between them. The CDR3 spans 15 residues. Germline CDR1 is SGHAT and CDR2 is FQDESV (reference sequence). The CDR3 reads CASSLVAGGWTEAFF. The CDR3 region has the DNA TGTGCCAGCAGCTTAGTTGCGGGGGGGTGGACTGAAGCTTTCTTT. The variable domain in full, with the rest retrieved from reference TRBV11-1 and TRBJ1-1, is EAEVAQSPRYKITEKSQAVAFWCDPISGHATLYWYRQILGQGPELLVQFQDESVVDDSQLPKDRFSAERLKGVDSTLKIQPAELGDSAMYLCASSLVAGGWTEAFFGQGTRLTVV.

The chain is built from TRBV19 and TRBJ2-1, with 11 bases fitting TRBD2. The CDR3 contains 15 residues. J lost 8 bases, V lost 3 bases, and 6 bases had no gene match. Germline values: CDR1 LNHDA, CDR2 SQIVND (reference sequence). The CDR3: CASSMLVAGGHEQFF. The DNA for the CDR3 is TGTGCCAGTAGTATGCTCGTAGCGGGAGGGCATGAGCAGTTCTTC.

This clone was seen a few times. The chain joins TRBV11-2 to TRBJ1-4; D not certain. Trimming cost V 5 bases and J 8 bases, with 9 bases left between them. Germline CDR1 SGHAT, CDR2 FQNNGV. There are 12 residues in the CDR3. CDR3 sequence (DNA): TGTGCCAGCAGCACAATGGGCGAAAAACTGTTTTTT. This gives the protein CASSTMGEKLFF.

DNA for the CDR3: TGCGCCAGCACGACTAGCGGGATTAAGTTCTTC. Translated, it gives CASTTSGIKFF. The chain uses TRBV5-1 and TRBJ2-1; 11 nucleotides match TRBD2. J lost 14 bases, V lost 6 bases, and 4 bases had no gene match. Germline CDR1 is SGHRS and CDR2 is YFSETQ. The CDR3 has 11 residues.

This chain links TRBV28 with TRBJ1-5, with 9 bases aligning to TRBD1. The CDR3 is made up of 15 amino acids. From germline, CDR1 is MDHEN and CDR2 SYDVKM. The V segment lost 8 bases and the J segment 2 bases; nucleotides outside the gene matches: 7. The CDR3 bases are TGTGCCAGCGGTGAAACAGGGGGCGGCAATCAGCCCCAGCATTTT. Encoded protein: CASGETGGGNQPQHF.

The gene calls are TRBV7-3 and TRBJ1-2; possibly TRBD1 for D (5 bases). This CDR3 contains 13 residues. Germline CDR1 and CDR2: SGHTA and FQGTGA. Trimming took off 2 bases at V and 8 bases at J, with 12 bases between the two ends. As DNA, the CDR3 is TGTGCCAGCAGCTTACAGGGAATGGTAGGCTACACCTTC. This encodes CASSLQGMVGYTF.

This rearrangement joins TRBV3-1 (or the pseudogene TRBV3-2) to TRBJ2-2; D gene unclear. Trimming left V 1 base short and J 3 bases short, with 12 bases between. The CDR3 is made up of 16 amino acids. In germline, CDR1 is LGHDT, CDR2 YNNKEL (reference sequence). In nucleotides, the CDR3 is TGTGCCAGCAGCCAAGGTATGTGGAGCGACACCGGGGAGCTGTTTTTT. Translating gives CASSQGMWSDTGELFF.

The rearrangement joins TRBV7-8 to TRBJ1-1; a weak D match, TRBD1 (6 bases). The CDR3 contains 13 residues. Germline lookup yields CDR1 SGHVS and CDR2 FQNEAQ. V was shortened by 6 bases and J by 1 base, with 9 bases between the two germline ends. DNA for the CDR3: TGTGCCAGCAGGAAGACAGGGAACACTGAAGCTTTCTTT. Its protein is CASRKTGNTEAFF. The whole variable domain, filled in from reference TRBV7-8 and TRBJ1-1, reads GAGVSQSPRYKVAKRGQDVALRCDPISGHVSLFWYQQALGQGPEFLTYFQNEAQLDKSGLPSDRFFAERPEGSVSTLKIQRTQQEDSAVYLCASRKTGNTEAFFGQGTRLTVV.

V and J are TRBV2 and TRBJ2-2; 10 nucleotides match TRBD2. Germline assignment: CDR1 SNHLY and CDR2 FYNNEI. The CDR3 loop spans 16 amino acids. Trimming at V came to 5 bases and at J to 5 bases, leaving 8 bases not matched to a gene. CDR3 bases: TGTGCCAGCAGTAAGGGACTAGCGAGCCGAACCGGGGAGCTGTTTTTT. Protein sequence: CASSKGLASRTGELFF.

The rearrangement links TRBV7-9 to TRBJ2-5, with TRBD1 matching 8 bases. The germline gives CDR1 SEHNR, CDR2 FQNEAQ (reference sequence). Germline trimming cut 2 bases from V and 2 bases from J; bases unmatched to any gene: 1. The CDR3 length is 14 residues. CDR3 sequence: CASSLRTGQETQYF. CDR3 coding DNA: TGTGCCAGCAGCTTACGGACAGGGCAAGAGACCCAGTACTTC.

CDR3 in DNA: TGCGCCAGCAGCTTGGCTAGCGGGAGGGATGAGCAGTTCTTC. It translates to CASSLASGRDEQFF. The chain combines TRBV5-1 with TRBJ2-1, with 12 bases lining up with TRBD2. Per the germline V gene, CDR1 is SGHRS and CDR2 is YFSETQ. The V segment lost 0 bases and the J segment 8 bases; nucleotides outside the gene matches: 0. The CDR3 has 14 amino acids.

The chain combines TRBV27 with TRBJ1-2, with 8 bases matching TRBD1. CDR1 is MNHEY, CDR2 SMNVEV, per germline (reference sequence). Trimming at V came to 3 bases and at J to 5 bases, leaving 11 bases not matched to a gene. The CDR3 has 16 amino acids. This CDR3 reads CASSFGRGTGFYGYTF. The CDR3 DNA reads as TGTGCCAGCAGTTTTGGTCGAGGGACAGGCTTTTATGGCTACACCTTC.

V gene TRBV6-5 combines with J gene TRBJ1-2, with D tentatively TRBD1 (5 bases). Germline assignment: CDR1 MNHEY and CDR2 SVGAGI. The CDR3 totals 12 residues. The V end was cut by 7 bases, the J end by 4 bases, with 10 bases between. For the CDR3, the DNA is TGTGCCAGCATCGGACAATTCTATGGCTACACCTTC. It specifies CASIGQFYGYTF.

The rearrangement uses TRBV19 and TRBJ2-1; 9 bases line up with TRBD2. Germline CDR1 reads LNHDA; CDR2 reads SQIVND (reference sequence). V shed 6 bases, J shed 8 bases, and the junction held 14 bases outside the gene matches. This CDR3 is built from 16 residues. DNA of the CDR3: TGTGCCAGTAGCCGATGGGGTGCGGGAGGGGCTCATGAGCAGTTCTTC. Residues: CASSRWGAGGAHEQFF.

The chain combines TRBV10-2 with TRBJ2-7, with 7 nucleotides matching TRBD1. In germline, CDR1 is WSHSY, CDR2 SAAADI. J lost 4 bases, V lost 4 bases, and 7 bases had no gene match. The CDR3 runs 14 residues. CDR3 bases: TGCGCCAGCAGTGTAGGGGGCTTGTCTTACGAGCAGTACTTC. Its translation is CASSVGGLSYEQYF.

The chain employs TRBV7-3 and TRBJ2-1; 10 bases line up with TRBD2. Trimming at V came to 3 bases and at J to 3 bases, leaving 5 bases not matched to a gene. CDR3 length: 16 residues. Germline lookup yields CDR1 SGHTA and CDR2 FQGTGA. As DNA, the CDR3 is TGTGCCAGCAGCTTGTCTAGCGGGAGTCGCTACAATGAGCAGTTCTTC. This translates into CASSLSSGSRYNEQFF.

The CDR3 here is CSASDRVNYGYTF. Here the CDR3 DNA reads TGCAGTGCTAGTGACAGGGTGAACTATGGCTACACCTTC. The chain links TRBV20-1 to TRBJ1-2; 7 nucleotides agree with TRBD1. This CDR3 has 13 amino acids. Germline V gives CDR1 DFQATT, CDR2 SNEGSKA (reference sequence). Unmatched junction bases numbered 3, after V lost 3 bases and J lost 2 bases.

This clone was seen a few times. This chain links TRBV19 with TRBJ2-7; D uncertain. Germline V gene sequence: CDR1 LNHDA, CDR2 SQIVND (reference sequence). V lost 7 bases, J lost 4 bases, and 14 bases lay in between. This CDR3 region has 13 residues. The CDR3 DNA reads TGTGCCAGTACCCCCGGGTCCCGTTACGAGCAGTACTTC. It is translated as CASTPGSRYEQYF.

The J gene is TRBJ1-3, the V gene TRBV28, with 7 bases matching TRBD1. CDR3 length equals 17 residues. V lost 0 bases to trimming and J lost 4 bases; unmatched junction nucleotides: 9. The germline CDR1 and CDR2 sequences are MDHEN and SYDVKM. This chain's CDR3 is CASSLWEGALGGNTIYF. The CDR3 DNA sequence: TGTGCCAGCAGTTTATGGGAGGGGGCGCTGGGCGGAAACACCATATATTTT. Drawing the rest from reference TRBV28 and TRBJ1-3, the complete variable domain is DVKVTQSSRYLVKRTGEKVFLECVQDMDHENMFWYRQDPGLGLRLIYFSYDVKMKEKGDIPEGYSVSREKKERFSLILESASTNQTSMYLCASSLWEGALGGNTIYFGEGSWLTVV.

The chain combines TRBV18 with TRBJ1-5, with D tentatively TRBD1 (6 bases). Trimming took 3 bases from V and 6 from J, leaving 15 bases between them. The CDR3 runs to 15 residues. The germline gives CDR1 KGHSH, CDR2 LQKENI. Written as DNA, the CDR3 is TGTGCCAGCTCACCTGGGGCGGGGGGCCTTCAGCCCCAGCATTTT. Translating it yields CASSPGAGGLQPQHF.

To note about this clone: A junction boundary mismatches the germline segment, possibly from a read error. J is TRBJ2-7 and V is TRBV4-2, with a possible D match to TRBD1 (6 bases). CDR3 length: 15 amino acids. Germline V gene lookup returns CDR1 LGHNA and CDR2 YNFKEQ. Here the CDR3 reads CASSEEGGVVYEQYF. Here the CDR3 DNA reads TGTGCCAGCAGCGAAGAAGGGGGAGTGGTCTACGAGCAGTACTTC.

The J gene is TRBJ2-2, the V gene TRBV9; D is perhaps TRBD2 (5 bases). The CDR3 contains 17 residues. Germline V lookup: CDR1 SGDLS, CDR2 YYNGEE. Trimming removed 0 bases at V and 0 bases at J, with 12 bases between. The CDR3 region is CASSVVRSGANTGELFF. The CDR3, as DNA: TGTGCCAGCAGCGTAGTTAGAAGCGGCGCGAACACCGGGGAGCTGTTTTTT.

This chain uses TRBV7-3 with TRBJ1-1; 7 bases line up with TRBD1. Germline values: CDR1 SGHTA, CDR2 FQGTGA. The junction had 2 bases not matched to a gene; V was cut back by 4 bases and J by 3 bases. The length of the CDR3 is 13 residues. The CDR3 sequence: CASSSQGHTEAFF. The CDR3, as DNA: TGTGCCAGCAGCTCACAGGGGCACACTGAAGCTTTCTTT.

The chain is built from TRBV5-8 and TRBJ2-1; 9 bases map to TRBD1. The germline V gene encodes CDR1 SGHTS and CDR2 YDEGEE. The CDR3 extends over 15 amino acids. Trimming at V came to 4 bases and at J to 2 bases, leaving 4 bases not matched to a gene. The CDR3 coding sequence is TGTGCCAGCAGCATAGGACAGGGGACCTACAATGAGCAGTTCTTC. It encodes CASSIGQGTYNEQFF. The variable domain in full, with the rest retrieved from reference TRBV5-8 and TRBJ2-1, is EAGVTQSPTHLIKTRGQQATLRCSPISGHTSVYWYQQALGLGLQFLLWYDEGEERNRGNFPPRFSGRQFPNYSSELNVNALELEDSALYLCASSIGQGTYNEQFFGPGTRLTVL.

The genes are TRBV5-1 and TRBJ1-4; 7 bases line up with TRBD1. Unmatched junction bases numbered 7, after V lost 5 bases and J lost 0 bases. CDR1 is SGHRS, CDR2 YFSETQ, per germline. The CDR3 is 16 amino acids. The CDR3 DNA is TGCGCCAGCAGTCGGGACAGTCCTTCAACTAATGAAAAACTGTTTTTT. Its translation is CASSRDSPSTNEKLFF.

This clone was observed a handful of times. A read error may explain this, as a much larger clone is one base away. Different DNA sequences within this sample yield the same CDR3. The chain joins TRBV6-5 to TRBJ1-1; D may be TRBD1 (6 bases). Germline V CDR1 and CDR2: MNHEY, SVGAGI. The CDR3 consists of 15 residues. The V end was cut by 0 bases, the J end by 2 bases, with 10 bases between. As DNA, the CDR3 is TGTGCCAGCAGTTACTCGGCCAGGGGCAACACTGAAGCTTTCTTT. Protein: CASSYSARGNTEAFF.

The CDR3 DNA reads as TGTGCCAGCAGTTTACGGACAGGGGCTGGCTACACCTTC. Encoded protein: CASSLRTGAGYTF. This chain joins TRBV27 and TRBJ1-2; 9 bases fit TRBD1. Per germline, CDR1 MNHEY and CDR2 SMNVEV (reference sequence). There are 13 residues in the CDR3. After removal of 2 bases from V and 7 bases from J, the junction contained 2 bases not matched to a gene.